The source of this TCR beta chain is a study of OX40 agonist ivuxolimab in advanced cancers. Study background: Having had anti-PD-1, anti-PD-L1 or anti-CTLA-4 therapy before was allowed, and around 44% had some.

Data came from immunoSEQ multiplex PCR; TCRdb stores just in-frame clones and leaves some out. The sample consists of some 130,000 clones, roughly nine tenths of them appearing once. CDR1 LNHDA and CDR2 SQIVND come from the germline V gene (reference sequence). There are 14 residues in the CDR3. V shed 5 bases and J shed 4 bases, with 14 bases lying between them. Patients with autoimmune history or systemic immunosuppression were excluded. About this clone itself: Its matching antigen is unknown.

Study-level results: With doses of 0.1-3.0 mg/kg, partial responders showed among the lowest clonal expansion. CD4+ and CD8+ blood T cells expanded clonally by week 6 at 0.1 to 3.0 mg/kg.

The TCR was taken from an adult with an advanced solid tumor such as melanoma, head and neck, liver or kidney cancer. The starting material was CD4+ or CD8+ T cells sorted from blood, obtained in a trial of the OX40 agonist ivuxolimab. The chain links TRBV19 to TRBJ1-1; D is perhaps TRBD1 (5 bases). CDR3 nucleotide sequence: TGTGCCAGTAGTTCCCCCGGGACGAGCACTGAAGCTTTCTTT. This gives the protein CASSSPGTSTEAFF. Variable domain in full (rest from reference TRBV19 and TRBJ1-1): DGGITQSPKYLFRKEGQNVTLSCEQNLNHDAMYWYRQDPGQGLRLIYYSQIVNDFQKGDIAEGYSVSREKKESFPLTVTSAQKNPTAFYLCASSSPGTSTEAFFGQGTRLTVV.